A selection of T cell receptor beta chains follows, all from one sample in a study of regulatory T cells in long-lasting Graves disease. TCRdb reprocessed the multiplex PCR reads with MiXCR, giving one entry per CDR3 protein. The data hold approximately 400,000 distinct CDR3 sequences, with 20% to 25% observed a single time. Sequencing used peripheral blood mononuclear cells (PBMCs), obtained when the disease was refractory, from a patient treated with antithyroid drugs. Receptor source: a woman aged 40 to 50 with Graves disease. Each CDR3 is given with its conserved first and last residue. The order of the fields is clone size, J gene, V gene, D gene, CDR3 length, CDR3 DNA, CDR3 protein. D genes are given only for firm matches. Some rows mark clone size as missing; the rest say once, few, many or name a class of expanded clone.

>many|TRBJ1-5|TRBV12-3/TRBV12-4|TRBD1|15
TGTGCCAGCAGTTTTACAGGGGGCGGAGGTCAGCCCCAGCATTTT
CASSFTGGGGQPQHF
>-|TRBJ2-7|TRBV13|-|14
TGTGCCAGCAGCTTATGGCAGGGCTCCTACGAGCAGTACTTC
CASSLWQGSYEQYF
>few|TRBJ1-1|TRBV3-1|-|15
TGTGCCAGCAGCCAAGAAAGGGGCTCCGGCACTGAAGCTTTCTTT
CASSQERGSGTEAFF
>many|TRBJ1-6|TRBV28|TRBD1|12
TGTGCCAGCGGACAGGGGGTTTCACCCCTCCACTTT
CASGQGVSPLHF
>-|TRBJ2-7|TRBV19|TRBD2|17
TGTGCCAGTAGTTCCGGGACTAGCGTTAAAGGGGCCCACGAGCAGTACTTC
CASSSGTSVKGAHEQYF
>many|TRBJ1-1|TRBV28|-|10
TGTGCCAGCAGCTTAGGTGAAGCTTTCTTT
CASSLGEAFF
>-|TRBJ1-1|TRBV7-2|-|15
TGTGCCAGCAGCTTGTCCTCTACCCGGGACATAAGGGCTTTCTTT
CASSLSSTRDIRAFF
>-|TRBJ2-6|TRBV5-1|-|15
TGCGCCAGCAGCTTGGAGGTTACTGGGGCCAACGTCCTGACTTTC
CASSLEVTGANVLTF
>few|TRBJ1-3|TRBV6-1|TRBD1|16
TGTGCCAGCAGCCGAAGCAGGGGGCCCTTGGGAAACACCATATATTTT
CASSRSRGPLGNTIYF
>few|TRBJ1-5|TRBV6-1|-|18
TGTGCCAGCAGTAGGGGGTGGGGCGGGCGACTACTAAATCAGCCCCAGCATTTT
CASSRGWGGRLLNQPQHF
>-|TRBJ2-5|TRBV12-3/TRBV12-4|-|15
TGTGCCAGCAGTTTGGTGCTAGCCGTGAGAGAGACCCAGTACTTC
CASSLVLAVRETQYF
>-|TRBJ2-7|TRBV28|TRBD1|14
TGTGCCAGCAGTGCTACAGGGGACGACTACGAGCAGTACTTC
CASSATGDDYEQYF
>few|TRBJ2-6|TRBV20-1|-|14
TGCAGTGCTATTTATGGGGCTGGGGCCAACGTCCTGACTTTC
CSAIYGAGANVLTF
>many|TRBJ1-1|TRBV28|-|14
TGTGCCAGCGCTCGGAGGGGGAGGGTCACTGAAGCTTTCTTT
CASARRGRVTEAFF
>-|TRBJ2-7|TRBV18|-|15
TGTGCCAGCACACACGCTAAAGGCCCATTACGCGAGCAGTACTTC
CASTHAKGPLREQYF
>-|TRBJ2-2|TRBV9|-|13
TGTGCCAGCAGCGTAAGCGGCGCCGGGGAGCTGTTTTTT
CASSVSGAGELFF
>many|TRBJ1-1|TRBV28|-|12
TGTGCCAGCAGTTCCAACAACAGGGACGCTTTCTTT
CASSSNNRDAFF
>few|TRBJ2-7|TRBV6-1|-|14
TGTGCCAGCAGCCTGGGACACCTGACCTACGAGCAGTACTTC
CASSLGHLTYEQYF
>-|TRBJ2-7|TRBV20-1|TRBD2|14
TGCAGTGCTCCCCTAGCGGGAGAGGCCTACGAGCAGTACTTC
CSAPLAGEAYEQYF
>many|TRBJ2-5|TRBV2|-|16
TGTGCCAGCAGGGACGCGGGACCCTCGTACCAAGAGACCCAGTACTTC
CASRDAGPSYQETQYF
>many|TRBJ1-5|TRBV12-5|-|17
TGTGCTCCATACCCACCTTTGCGGGGGACCCACCCGTGGCCCCAGCATTTT
CAPYPPLRGTHPWPQHF
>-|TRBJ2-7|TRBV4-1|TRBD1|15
TGCGCCAGCAGCCAAAGGGGGCTCCCCTCCTACGAGCAGTACTTC
CASSQRGLPSYEQYF
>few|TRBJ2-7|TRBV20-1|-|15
TGCAGTGCTAGAGATTTGGCGGGCGGATACTACGAGCAGTACTTC
CSARDLAGGYYEQYF
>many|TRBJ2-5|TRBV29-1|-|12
TGCAGCGGCGGACTTTTCCAAGAGACCCAGTACTTC
CSGGLFQETQYF
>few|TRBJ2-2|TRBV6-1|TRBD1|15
TGTGCCAGCAGTCCCCGGGACAGACACACCGGGGAGCTGTTTTTT
CASSPRDRHTGELFF
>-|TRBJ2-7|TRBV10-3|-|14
TGTGCCACGAACCCGAAGCCCGAGGTCCACGAGCAGTACTTC
CATNPKPEVHEQYF
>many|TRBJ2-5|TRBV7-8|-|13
TGTGCCAGCAGCCCCCCTTCCAAAGAGACCCAGTACTTC
CASSPPSKETQYF
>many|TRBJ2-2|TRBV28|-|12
TGTGCCAGCAGTCCGTATCCCGGGGAGCTGTTTTTT
CASSPYPGELFF
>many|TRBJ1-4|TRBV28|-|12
TGTGCCAGCAGTCCGGGTCAAGAAAAACTGTTTTTT
CASSPGQEKLFF
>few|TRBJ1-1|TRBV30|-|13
TGTGCCTATGGACAGCCCGTGAAGACTGAAGCTTTCTTT
CAYGQPVKTEAFF
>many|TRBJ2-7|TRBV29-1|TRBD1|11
TGCAGCGTTGGGGACAGCTACGAGCAGTACTTC
CSVGDSYEQYF
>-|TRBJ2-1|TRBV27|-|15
TGTGCCAGCACCCAAACGGGGGGCAGGCATAATGAGCAGTTCTTC
CASTQTGGRHNEQFF
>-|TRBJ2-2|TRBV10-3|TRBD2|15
TGTGCCATCAGACTTGGACTAGCGGCCACCGGGGAGCTGTTTTTT
CAIRLGLAATGELFF
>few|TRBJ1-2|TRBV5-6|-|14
TGTGCCAGCAGCTACGGGGCCGGAATTTATGGCTACACCTTC
CASSYGAGIYGYTF
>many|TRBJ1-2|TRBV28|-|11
TGTGCCAGCATGGATCGAACTGGCTACACCTTC
CASMDRTGYTF
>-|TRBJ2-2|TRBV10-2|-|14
TGCGCCAGCGCTACAGCTCTCAACACCGGGGAGCTGTTTTTT
CASATALNTGELFF
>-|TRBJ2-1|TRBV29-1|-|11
TGCAGCGGGAGGGCCAACAATGAGCAGTTCTTC
CSGRANNEQFF
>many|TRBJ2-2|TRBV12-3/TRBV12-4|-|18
TGTGCCAGCACCCCCGCGCGAGGAAGTTCCTTAGGGGCCGGGGAGCTGTTTTTT
CASTPARGSSLGAGELFF
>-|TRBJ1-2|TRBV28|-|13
TGTGCCAGCAGTTTCAGGGCAATCTATGGCTACACCTTC
CASSFRAIYGYTF
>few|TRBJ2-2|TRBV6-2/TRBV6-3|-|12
TGTGCCAGCAGTTACAACAGCGGGGAGCTGTTTTTT
CASSYNSGELFF
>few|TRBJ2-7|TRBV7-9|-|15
TGTGCCAGCAGCCACACGGGTCGGGACGCCTACGAGCAGTACTTC
CASSHTGRDAYEQYF
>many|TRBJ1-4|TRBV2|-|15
TGTGCCAGCAGTGAAGTAGGACAGCCTAATGAAAAACTGTTTTTT
CASSEVGQPNEKLFF
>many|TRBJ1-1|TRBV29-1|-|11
TGCAGCGTTGATAGGAACACTGAAGCTTTCTTT
CSVDRNTEAFF
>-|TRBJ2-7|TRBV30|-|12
TGTGCCTGGAGTGTAACGGCCGATGGAGAGTACTTC
CAWSVTADGEYF
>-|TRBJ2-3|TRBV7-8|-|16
TGTGCCAGCAGCGAACCCAACCCGACTATGGCTGATACGCAGTATTTT
CASSEPNPTMADTQYF
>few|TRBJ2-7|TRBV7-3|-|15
TGTGCCAGCAGCTTAGAAGCAGGGAGCTCCTACGAGCAGTACTTC
CASSLEAGSSYEQYF
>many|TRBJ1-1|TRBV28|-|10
TGTGCCAGCAGGGACCAGGAAGCTTTCTTT
CASRDQEAFF
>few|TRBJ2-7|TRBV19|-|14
TGTGCCAGTAGTATAAGTAAGGGAAACTACGAGCAGTACTTC
CASSISKGNYEQYF
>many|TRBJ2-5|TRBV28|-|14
TGTGCCAGCAGTTTTGGCGGGACAGTCGAGACCCAGTACTTC
CASSFGGTVETQYF
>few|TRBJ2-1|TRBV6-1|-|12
TGTGCCAGCACAGGGTCCTACAATGAGCAGTTCTTC
CASTGSYNEQFF
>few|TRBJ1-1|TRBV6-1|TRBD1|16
TGTGCCAGCAGACGTGGGACAGGGGCCCCGAACACTGAAGCTTTCTTT
CASRRGTGAPNTEAFF
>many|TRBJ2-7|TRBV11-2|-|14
TGTGCCAGCAGCTTGGGACTCCCTGCCTACGAGCAGTACTTC
CASSLGLPAYEQYF
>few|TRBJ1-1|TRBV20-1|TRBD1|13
TGCAGTGCTAGAGTACAGGGGTTTGTTGAAGCTTTCTTT
CSARVQGFVEAFF
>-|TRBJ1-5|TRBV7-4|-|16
TGTGCCAGCAGCCCTAAGGGGGAGGGGAGATATCAGCCCCAGCATTTT
CASSPKGEGRYQPQHF
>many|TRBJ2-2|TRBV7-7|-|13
TGTGCTAGCAGCTTAACCGTAACCGGGGAGCTGTTTTTT
CASSLTVTGELFF